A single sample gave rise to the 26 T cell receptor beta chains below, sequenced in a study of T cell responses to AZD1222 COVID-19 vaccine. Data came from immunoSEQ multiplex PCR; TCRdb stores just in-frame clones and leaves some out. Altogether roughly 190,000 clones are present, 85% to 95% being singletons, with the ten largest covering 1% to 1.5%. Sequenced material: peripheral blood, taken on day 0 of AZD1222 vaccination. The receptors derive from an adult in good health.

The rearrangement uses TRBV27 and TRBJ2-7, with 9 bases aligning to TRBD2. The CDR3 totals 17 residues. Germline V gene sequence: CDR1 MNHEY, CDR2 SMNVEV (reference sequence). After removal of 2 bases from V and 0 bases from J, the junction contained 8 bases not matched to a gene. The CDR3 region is CASSLRASGVRSYEQYF. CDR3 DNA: TGTGCCAGCAGTTTAAGAGCTAGCGGGGTGCGCTCCTACGAGCAGTACTTC.

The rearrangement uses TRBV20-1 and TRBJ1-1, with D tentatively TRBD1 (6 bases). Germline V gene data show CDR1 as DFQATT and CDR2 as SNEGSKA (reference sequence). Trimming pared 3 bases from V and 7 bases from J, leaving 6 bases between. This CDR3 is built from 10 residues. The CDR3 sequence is CSARDSEAFF. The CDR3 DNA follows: TGCAGTGCTAGGGACAGTGAAGCTTTCTTT.

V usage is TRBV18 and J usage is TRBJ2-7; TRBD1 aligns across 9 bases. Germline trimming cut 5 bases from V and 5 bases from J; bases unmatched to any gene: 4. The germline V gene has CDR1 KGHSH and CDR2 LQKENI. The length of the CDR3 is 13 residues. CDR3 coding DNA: TGTGCCAGCTCATTCACAGGGGGCGACGAGCAGTACTTC. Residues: CASSFTGGDEQYF.

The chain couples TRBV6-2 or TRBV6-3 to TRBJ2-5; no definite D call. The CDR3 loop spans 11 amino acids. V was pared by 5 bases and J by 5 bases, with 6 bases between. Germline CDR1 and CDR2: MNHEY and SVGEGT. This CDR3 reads CASSDRETQYF. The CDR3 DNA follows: TGTGCCAGCAGTGACCGGGAGACCCAGTACTTC.

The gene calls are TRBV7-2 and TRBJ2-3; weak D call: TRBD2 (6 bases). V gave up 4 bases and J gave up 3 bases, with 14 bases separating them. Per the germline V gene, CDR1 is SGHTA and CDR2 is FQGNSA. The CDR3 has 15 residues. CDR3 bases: TGTGCCAGCAGCTCGACGGGGGTGCGAACAGATACGCAGTATTTT. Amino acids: CASSSTGVRTDTQYF.

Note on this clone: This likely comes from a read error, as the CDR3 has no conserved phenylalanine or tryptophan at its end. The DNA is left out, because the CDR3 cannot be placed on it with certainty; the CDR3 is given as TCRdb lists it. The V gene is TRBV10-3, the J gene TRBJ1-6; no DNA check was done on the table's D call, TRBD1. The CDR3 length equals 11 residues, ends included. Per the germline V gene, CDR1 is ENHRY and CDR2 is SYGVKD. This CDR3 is CAISGYLGQVG.

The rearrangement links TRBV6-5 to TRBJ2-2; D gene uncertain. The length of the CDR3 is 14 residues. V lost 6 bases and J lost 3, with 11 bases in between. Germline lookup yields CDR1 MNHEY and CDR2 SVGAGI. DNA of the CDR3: TGTGCCAGCAGACCTCTCACTGACACCGGGGAGCTGTTTTTT. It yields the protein CASRPLTDTGELFF.

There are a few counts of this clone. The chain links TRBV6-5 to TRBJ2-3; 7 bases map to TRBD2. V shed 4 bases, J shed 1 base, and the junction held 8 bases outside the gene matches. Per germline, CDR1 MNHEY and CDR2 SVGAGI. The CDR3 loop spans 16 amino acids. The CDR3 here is CASSSSIAGGTDTQYF. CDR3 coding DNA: TGTGCCAGCAGTTCTTCCATTGCGGGGGGCACAGATACGCAGTATTTT.

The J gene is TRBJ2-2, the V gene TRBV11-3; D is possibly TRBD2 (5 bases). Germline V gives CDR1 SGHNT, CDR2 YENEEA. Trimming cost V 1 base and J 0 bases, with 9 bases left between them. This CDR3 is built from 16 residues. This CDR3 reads CASSLGEPTNTGELFF. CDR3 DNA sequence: TGTGCCAGCAGCTTAGGGGAGCCAACGAACACCGGGGAGCTGTTTTTT.

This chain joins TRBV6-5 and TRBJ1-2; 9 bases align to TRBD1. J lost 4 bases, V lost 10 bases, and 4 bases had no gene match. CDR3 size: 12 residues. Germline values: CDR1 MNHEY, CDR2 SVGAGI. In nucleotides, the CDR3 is TGTGCCACCCTGGGACAGGGCTATGGCTACACCTTC. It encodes CATLGQGYGYTF.

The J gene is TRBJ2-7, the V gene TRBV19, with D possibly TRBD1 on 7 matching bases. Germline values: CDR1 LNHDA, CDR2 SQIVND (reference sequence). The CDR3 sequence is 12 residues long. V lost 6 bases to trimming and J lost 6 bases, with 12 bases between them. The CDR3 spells CASRTGTGEQYF. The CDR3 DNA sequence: TGTGCCAGTAGGACAGGGACTGGCGAGCAGTACTTC.

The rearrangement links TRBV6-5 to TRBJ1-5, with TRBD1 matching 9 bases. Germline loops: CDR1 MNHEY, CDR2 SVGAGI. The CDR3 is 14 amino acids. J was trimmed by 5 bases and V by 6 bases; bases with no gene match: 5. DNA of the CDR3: TGTGCCAGCAGGTCAACAGGGGGCTATCAGCCCCAGCATTTT. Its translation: CASRSTGGYQPQHF.

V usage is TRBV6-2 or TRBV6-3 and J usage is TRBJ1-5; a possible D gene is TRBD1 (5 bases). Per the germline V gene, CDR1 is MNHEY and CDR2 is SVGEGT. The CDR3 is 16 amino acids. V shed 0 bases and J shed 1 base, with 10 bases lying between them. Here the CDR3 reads CASSYSRGLSNQPQHF. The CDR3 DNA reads TGTGCCAGCAGTTACTCTAGGGGCCTCAGCAATCAGCCCCAGCATTTT.

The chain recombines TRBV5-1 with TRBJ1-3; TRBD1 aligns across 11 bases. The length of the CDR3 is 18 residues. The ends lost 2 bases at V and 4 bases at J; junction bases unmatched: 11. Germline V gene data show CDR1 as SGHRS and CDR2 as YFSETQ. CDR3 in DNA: TGCGCCAGCAGCTTCCTTAGCCCTCGGACAGGGGGCGGAAACACCATATATTTT. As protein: CASSFLSPRTGGGNTIYF.

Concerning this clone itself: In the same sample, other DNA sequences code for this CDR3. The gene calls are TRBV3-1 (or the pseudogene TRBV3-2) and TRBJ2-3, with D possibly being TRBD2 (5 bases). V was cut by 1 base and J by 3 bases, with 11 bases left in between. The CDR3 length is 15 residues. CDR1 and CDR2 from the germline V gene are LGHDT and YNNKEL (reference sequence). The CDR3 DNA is TGTGCCAGCAGCCAAGTAGAAGCGGCAACAGATACGCAGTATTTT. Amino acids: CASSQVEAATDTQYF.

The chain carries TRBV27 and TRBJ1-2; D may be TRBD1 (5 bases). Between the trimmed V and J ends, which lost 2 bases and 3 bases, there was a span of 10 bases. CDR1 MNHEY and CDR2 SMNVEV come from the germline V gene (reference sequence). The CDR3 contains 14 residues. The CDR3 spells CASSLGGGYYGYTF. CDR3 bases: TGTGCCAGCAGTTTAGGGGGAGGGTACTATGGCTACACCTTC.

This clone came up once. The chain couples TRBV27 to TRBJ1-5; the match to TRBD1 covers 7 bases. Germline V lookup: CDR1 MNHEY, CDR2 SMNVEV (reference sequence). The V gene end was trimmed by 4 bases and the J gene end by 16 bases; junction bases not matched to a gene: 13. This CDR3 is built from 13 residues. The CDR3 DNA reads TGTGCCAGCAGTTGGAGGGCCGGTAGGGGGCTCCATTTT. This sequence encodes CASSWRAGRGLHF.

CDR3 amino acids: CASSVGGTITEAFF. In DNA, the CDR3 is TGTGCCAGCAGCGTCGGGGGGACGATTACTGAAGCTTTCTTT. The genes are TRBV11-3 and TRBJ1-1, with a tentative D call TRBD1 (5 bases). In germline, CDR1 is SGHNT, CDR2 YENEEA. Trimming shortened V by 5 bases and J by 5 bases, and 15 bases separated the two germline ends. CDR3 length: 14 amino acids.

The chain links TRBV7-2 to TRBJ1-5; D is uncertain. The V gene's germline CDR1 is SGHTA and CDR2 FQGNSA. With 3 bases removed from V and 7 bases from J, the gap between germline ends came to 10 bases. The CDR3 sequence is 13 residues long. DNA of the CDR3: TGTGCCAGCAGCTTCGCAAGGGAACAGCCCCAGCATTTT. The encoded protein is CASSFAREQPQHF.

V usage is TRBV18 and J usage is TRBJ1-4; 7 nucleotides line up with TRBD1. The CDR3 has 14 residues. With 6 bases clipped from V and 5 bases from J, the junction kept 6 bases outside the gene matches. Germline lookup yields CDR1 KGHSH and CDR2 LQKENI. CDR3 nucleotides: TGTGCCAGCTCTTGGCCGGGACAGAATGAAAAACTGTTTTTT. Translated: CASSWPGQNEKLFF.

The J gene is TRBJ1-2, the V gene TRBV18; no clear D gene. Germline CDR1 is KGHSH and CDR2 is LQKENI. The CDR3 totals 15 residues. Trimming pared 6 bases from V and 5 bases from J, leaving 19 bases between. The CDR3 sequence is CASSPAPGGGYGYTF. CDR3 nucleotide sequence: TGTGCCAGCTCGCCAGCACCGGGAGGCGGTTATGGCTACACCTTC.

CDR3 nucleotides: TGTGCCAGCAGCTTAAGGGGGGGCGCGGGGAATGAAAAACTGTTTTTT. It encodes CASSLRGGAGNEKLFF. This chain joins TRBV7-2 and TRBJ1-4; the D gene is possibly TRBD1 (6 bases). V shed 2 bases and J shed 5 bases, with 15 bases lying between them. This CDR3 spans 16 amino acids. Germline lookup yields CDR1 SGHTA and CDR2 FQGNSA. Based on the CDR3 plus reference TRBV7-2 and TRBJ1-4, the full variable domain is GAGVSQSPSNKVTEKGKDVELRCDPISGHTALYWYRQSLGQGLEFLIYFQGNSAPDKSGLPSDRFSAERTGGSVSTLTIQRTQQEDSAVYLCASSLRGGAGNEKLFFGSGTQLSVL.

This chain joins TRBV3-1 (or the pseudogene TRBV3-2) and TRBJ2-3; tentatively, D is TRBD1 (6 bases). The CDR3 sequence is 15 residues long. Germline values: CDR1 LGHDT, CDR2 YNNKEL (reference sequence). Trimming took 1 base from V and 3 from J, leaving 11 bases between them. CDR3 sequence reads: CASSQVPGDTDTQYF. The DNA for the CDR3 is TGTGCCAGCAGCCAAGTCCCAGGGGATACAGATACGCAGTATTTT.

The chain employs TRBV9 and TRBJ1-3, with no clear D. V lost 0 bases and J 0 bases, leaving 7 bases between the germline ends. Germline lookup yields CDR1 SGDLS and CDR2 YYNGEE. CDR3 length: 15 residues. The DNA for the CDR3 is TGTGCCAGCAGCGTAGAAGAGACCTCTGGAAACACCATATATTTT. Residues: CASSVEETSGNTIYF.

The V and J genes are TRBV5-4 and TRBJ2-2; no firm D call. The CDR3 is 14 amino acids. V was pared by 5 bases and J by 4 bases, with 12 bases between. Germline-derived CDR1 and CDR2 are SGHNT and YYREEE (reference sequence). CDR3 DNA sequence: TGTGCCAGCAGTTTCGGTGGGTTCACCGGGGAGCTGTTTTTT. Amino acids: CASSFGGFTGELFF.

The CDR3 sequence: CASALGTSGNTIYF. As DNA, the CDR3 is TGTGCCAGCGCTTTAGGGACCTCTGGAAACACCATATATTTT. V is TRBV7-9 and J is TRBJ1-3, with D perhaps TRBD1 (5 bases). This CDR3 is built from 14 residues. The V and J ends lost 8 bases and 0 bases respectively, with 11 bases between them. CDR1 is SEHNR, CDR2 FQNEAQ, per germline (reference sequence).